This TCR beta chain was sequenced for a study of T cells in localized non-small cell lung cancer. Germline loops: CDR1 LGHNA, CDR2 YSLEER. The CDR3 spans 13 residues. Trimming left V 5 bases short and J 4 bases short, with 11 bases between. Some clones are missing from TCRdb's copy, which holds only in-frame ones; the method was immunoSEQ multiplex PCR. The top ten hold 0.9% to 1.4% of the sample, which has around 20,000 clones, roughly nine tenths seen once. The V gene is TRBV4-3, the J gene TRBJ1-1; tentatively, D is TRBD1 (5 bases). The starting material was peripheral blood, obtained before any cancer treatment. This receptor was identified in a woman aged 35-75 years with stage I lung adenocarcinoma. The CDR3 bases are TGCGCCAGCAGCGGGGGTTTTGGCACTGAAGCTTTCTTT. As protein: CASSGGFGTEAFF.